Sequencing of this T cell receptor beta chain was carried out in a study of blood T cell repertoires in COVID-19. Germline CDR1 and CDR2: LNHDA and SQIVND (reference sequence). The V and J ends lost 6 bases and 4 bases respectively, with 15 bases between them. The CDR3 sequence is 15 residues long. TCRdb keeps only in-frame clones here, not all; method: immunoSEQ multiplex PCR. The table has tens of thousands of clones, 83% seen once. This chain connects TRBV19 to TRBJ2-2, with a weak D call TRBD1 (8 bases). This sequence was found in a human donor in a cohort sampled during active COVID-19. The sequencing sample was made of peripheral blood. For the CDR3, the DNA is TGTGCCAGTAGCAGGGGGCTAGCGGCCACCGGGGAGCTGTTTTTT. This codes for CASSRGLAATGELFF. The entire variable domain, with the rest obtained from reference TRBV19 and TRBJ2-2, is as follows: DGGITQSPKYLFRKEGQNVTLSCEQNLNHDAMYWYRQDPGQGLRLIYYSQIVNDFQKGDIAEGYSVSREKKESFPLTVTSAQKNPTAFYLCASSRGLAATGELFFGEGSRLTVL.